This passage covers 3 T cell receptor beta chains from one sample sequenced in a study of OX40 agonist ivuxolimab in advanced cancers. The table came from immunoSEQ multiplex PCR; TCRdb's copy has only in-frame clones and leaves some out. Among over 45,000 clones listed, around nine tenths were seen once. This sample comprised CD4+ or CD8+ T cells sorted from blood, obtained in a trial of the OX40 agonist ivuxolimab. These receptors all come from an adult with an advanced solid tumor such as melanoma, head and neck, liver or kidney cancer.

As DNA, the CDR3 is TGCAGCGTTGAGTCGGGGAGCACAGATACGCAGTATTTT. Translated, it gives CSVESGSTDTQYF. The chain recombines TRBV29-1 with TRBJ2-3; D possibly corresponds to TRBD2 (5 bases). V was pared by 3 bases and J by 0 bases, with 7 bases between. The germline V gene encodes CDR1 SQVTM and CDR2 ANQGSEA. CDR3 length: 13 amino acids.

This rearrangement joins TRBV12-5 to TRBJ1-1; tentative D call: TRBD1 (5 bases). Germline assignment: CDR1 LGHNT and CDR2 FRNRAP. The CDR3 totals 15 residues. Trimming stripped 3 bases from V and 8 bases from J, with 19 bases between. The CDR3 region is CASGFPPDTNIEAFF. The DNA for the CDR3 is TGTGCTAGTGGTTTCCCCCCGGACACTAACATCGAAGCTTTCTTT.

The gene calls are TRBV9 and TRBJ1-2; 10 bases fit TRBD1. The CDR3 consists of 15 residues. CDR1 is SGDLS and CDR2 is YYNGEE in the germline V gene. Trimming at V came to 0 bases and at J to 8 bases, leaving 7 bases not matched to a gene. In DNA, the CDR3 is TGTGCCAGCAGCGTAGCGTCTCGGACAGGGGGAGGCTACACCTTC. It codes for CASSVASRTGGGYTF.